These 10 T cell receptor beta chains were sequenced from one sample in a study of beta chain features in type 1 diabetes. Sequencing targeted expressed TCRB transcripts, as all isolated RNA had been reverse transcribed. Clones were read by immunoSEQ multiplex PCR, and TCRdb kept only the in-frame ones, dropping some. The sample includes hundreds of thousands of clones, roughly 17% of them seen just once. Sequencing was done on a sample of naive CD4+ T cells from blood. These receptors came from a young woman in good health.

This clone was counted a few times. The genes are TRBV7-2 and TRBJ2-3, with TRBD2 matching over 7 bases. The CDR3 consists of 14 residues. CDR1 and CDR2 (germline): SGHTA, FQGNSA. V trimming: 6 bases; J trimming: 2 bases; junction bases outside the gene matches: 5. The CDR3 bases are TGTGCCAGCAGGCGTAGCGGGCTCACAGATACGCAGTATTTT. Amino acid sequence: CASRRSGLTDTQYF.

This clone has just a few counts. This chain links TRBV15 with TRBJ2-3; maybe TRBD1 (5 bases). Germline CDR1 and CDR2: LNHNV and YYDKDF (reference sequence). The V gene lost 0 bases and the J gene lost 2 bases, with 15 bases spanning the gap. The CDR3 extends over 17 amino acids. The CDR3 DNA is TGTGCCACCAGCAGAGAAGCTAGGGGCCGGAACACAGATACGCAGTATTTT. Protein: CATSREARGRNTDTQYF.

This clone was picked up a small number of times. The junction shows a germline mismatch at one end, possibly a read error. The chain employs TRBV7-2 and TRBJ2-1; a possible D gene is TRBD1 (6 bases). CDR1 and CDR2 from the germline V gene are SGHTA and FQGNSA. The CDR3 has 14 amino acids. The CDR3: CASSPPGLRGERFF. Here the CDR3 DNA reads TGTGCCAGCAGCCCCCCGGGCCTCAGGGGTGAGCGGTTCTTC.

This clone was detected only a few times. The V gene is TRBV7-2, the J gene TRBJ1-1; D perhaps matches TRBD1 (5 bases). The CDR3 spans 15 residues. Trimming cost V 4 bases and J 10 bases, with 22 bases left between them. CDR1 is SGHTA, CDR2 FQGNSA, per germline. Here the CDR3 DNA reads TGTGCCAGCAGCTCGAGGGGTTCCGATCGAAAGGCAGCTTTCTTT. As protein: CASSSRGSDRKAAFF.

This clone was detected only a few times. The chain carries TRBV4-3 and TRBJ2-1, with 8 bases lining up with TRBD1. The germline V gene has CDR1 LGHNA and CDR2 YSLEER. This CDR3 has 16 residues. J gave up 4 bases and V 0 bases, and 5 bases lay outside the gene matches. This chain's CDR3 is CASSQEYRGTYNEQFF. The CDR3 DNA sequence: TGCGCCAGCAGCCAAGAGTACAGGGGGACATACAATGAGCAGTTCTTC.

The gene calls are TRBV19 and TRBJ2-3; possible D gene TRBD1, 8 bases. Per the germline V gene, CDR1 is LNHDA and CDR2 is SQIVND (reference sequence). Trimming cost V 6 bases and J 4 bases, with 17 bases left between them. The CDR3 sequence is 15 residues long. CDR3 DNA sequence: TGTGCCAGTAGGGATCACAGGGGGAGGGCAGATACGCAGTATTTT. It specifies CASRDHRGRADTQYF.

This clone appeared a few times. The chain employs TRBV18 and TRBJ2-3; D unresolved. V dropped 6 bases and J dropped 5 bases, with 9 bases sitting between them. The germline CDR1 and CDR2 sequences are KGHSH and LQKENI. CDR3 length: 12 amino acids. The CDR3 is CASSGLRDTQYF. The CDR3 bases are TGTGCCAGCTCTGGGCTCAGAGATACGCAGTATTTT.

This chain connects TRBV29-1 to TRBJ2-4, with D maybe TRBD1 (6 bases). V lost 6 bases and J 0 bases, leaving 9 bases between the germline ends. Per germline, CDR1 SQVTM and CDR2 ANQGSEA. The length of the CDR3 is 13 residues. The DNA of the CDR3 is TGCAGCGTACAGGGTCTAGCCAAAAACATTCAGTACTTC. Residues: CSVQGLAKNIQYF.

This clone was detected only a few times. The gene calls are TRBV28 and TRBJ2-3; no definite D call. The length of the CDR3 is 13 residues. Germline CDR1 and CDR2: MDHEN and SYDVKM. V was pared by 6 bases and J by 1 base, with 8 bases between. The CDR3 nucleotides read TGTGCCAGCAGACGAGATCGCACAGATACGCAGTATTTT. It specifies CASRRDRTDTQYF.

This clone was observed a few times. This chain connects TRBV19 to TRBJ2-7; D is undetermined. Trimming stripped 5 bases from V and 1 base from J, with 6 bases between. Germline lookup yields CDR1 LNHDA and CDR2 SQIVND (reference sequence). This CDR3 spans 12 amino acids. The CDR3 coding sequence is TGTGCCAGTAGTGACGGATCCTACGAGCAGTACTTC. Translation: CASSDGSYEQYF.